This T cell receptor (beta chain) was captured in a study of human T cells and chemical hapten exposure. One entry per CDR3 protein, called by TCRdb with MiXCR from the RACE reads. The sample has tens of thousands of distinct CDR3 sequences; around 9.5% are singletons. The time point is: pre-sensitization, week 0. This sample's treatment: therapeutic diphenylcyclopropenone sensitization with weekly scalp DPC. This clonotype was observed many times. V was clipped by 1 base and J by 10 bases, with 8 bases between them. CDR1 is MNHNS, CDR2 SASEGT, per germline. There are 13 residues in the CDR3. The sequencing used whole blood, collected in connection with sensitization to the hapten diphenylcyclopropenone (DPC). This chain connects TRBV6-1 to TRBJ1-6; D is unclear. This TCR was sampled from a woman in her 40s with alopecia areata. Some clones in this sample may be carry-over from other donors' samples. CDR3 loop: CASSEGLGSPLHF. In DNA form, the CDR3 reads TGTGCCAGCAGTGAAGGACTGGGGTCACCCCTCCACTTT.